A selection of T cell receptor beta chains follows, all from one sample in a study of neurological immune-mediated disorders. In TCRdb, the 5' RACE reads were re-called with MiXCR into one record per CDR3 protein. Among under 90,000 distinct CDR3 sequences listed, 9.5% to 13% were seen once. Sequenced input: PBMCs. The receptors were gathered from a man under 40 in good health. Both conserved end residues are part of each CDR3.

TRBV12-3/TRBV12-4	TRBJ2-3	CASSPITDTQYF
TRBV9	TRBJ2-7	CASSPIREAYLYEQYF
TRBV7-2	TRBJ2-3	CASSLLPPLSRGGREADTQYF
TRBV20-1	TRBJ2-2	CSAREQSGELFF
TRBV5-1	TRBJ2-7	CASSSTTGDRSYEQYF
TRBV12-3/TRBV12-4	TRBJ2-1	CASSTGDRWLAGEHEQFF
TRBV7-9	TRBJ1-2	CASSLLTDPDLKGGYTF
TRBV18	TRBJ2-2	CASSPRQGNTGELFF
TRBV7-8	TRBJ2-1	CASSLAFGASGRGNEQFF
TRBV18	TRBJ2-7	CASSLPGEQPYEQYF
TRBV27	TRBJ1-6	CASSLLYNSPLHF
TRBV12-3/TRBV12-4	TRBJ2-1	CASTKDRSSYNEQFF
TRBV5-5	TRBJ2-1	CASSLWLAGGGNEQFF
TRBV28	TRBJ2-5	CASRLRDRGLETQYF
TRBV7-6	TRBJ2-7	CASSPLPTGFFGEQYF
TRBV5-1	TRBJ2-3	CASSLVQGGVPSTDTQYF
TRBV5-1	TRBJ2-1	CASSLGQGRDEQFF
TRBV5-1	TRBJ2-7	CASSLGGSEQYF
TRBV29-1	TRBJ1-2	CSVILQGTRNYGYTF
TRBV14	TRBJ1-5	CASSQGLGQPQHF
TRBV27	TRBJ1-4	CASSFGTREKLFF
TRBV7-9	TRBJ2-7	CASIPEGTAYEQYF
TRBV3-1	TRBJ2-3	CASSQDTAGETLTSTDTQYF
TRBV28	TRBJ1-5	CASSLWGQGDNQPQHF
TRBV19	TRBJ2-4	CASMPRGLENIQYF
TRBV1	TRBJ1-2	CTSSRRDTANYGYTF
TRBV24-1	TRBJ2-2	CATSDLHWNTGELFF
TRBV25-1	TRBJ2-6	CASSEYRVGANVLTF
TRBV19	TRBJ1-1	CASSILQGDTEAFF